These T cell receptor beta chains were read from a single sample in a study of blood T cell repertoires in COVID-19. Assay: immunoSEQ multiplex PCR; the TCRdb copy retains only in-frame clones and omits some. The data hold approximately 150,000 clones, with around four fifths observed a single time. The material sequenced was peripheral blood. Source of these receptors: a woman between 65 and 79 years old who had recovered from COVID-19. The CDR3 runs from the conserved cysteine through the conserved F or W. The D gene is left open where the match is weak. Only part of the rows carry a size: once, few, many, or a class if the clone is expanded.

>TRBJ2-7|TRBV27|TRBD1|once|13
CASSPTGYYEQYF
TGTGCCAGCAGTCCGACAGGGTACTACGAGCAGTACTTC
>TRBJ2-3|TRBV18|TRBD2|once|16
CASSQLTSGTTDTQYF
TGTGCCAGCTCACAACTGACTAGCGGGACGACAGATACGCAGTATTTT
>TRBJ2-1|TRBV10-3|TRBD2|.|18
CATRGGHIPGLAPNEQFF
TGTGCCACCCGAGGGGGGCATATACCGGGACTAGCCCCCAATGAGCAGTTCTTC
>TRBJ2-7|TRBV5-8|.|.|14
CASSFGDGPYEQYF
TGTGCCAGCAGCTTCGGTGATGGGCCCTACGAGCAGTACTTC
>TRBJ1-1|TRBV10-3|TRBD1|few|13
CAISESRQGGAFF
TGTGCCATCAGTGAGTCGAGACAGGGAGGAGCTTTCTTT
>TRBJ2-6|TRBV10-3|TRBD2|.|19
CAISESILRGAEGANVLTF
TGTGCCATCAGTGAGTCGATTCTGCGGGGGGCGGAAGGGGCCAACGTCCTGACTTTC
>TRBJ1-2|TRBV3-1/TRBV3-2|.|.|15
CASSPQGPSNYGYTF
TGTGCCAGCAGCCCACAGGGTCCGTCTAACTATGGCTACACCTTC
>TRBJ2-7|TRBV7-6|.|.|17
CASSLAVTGLPPYEQYF
TGTGCCAGCAGCTTAGCGGTAACTGGACTTCCGCCCTACGAGCAGTACTTC
>TRBJ2-1|TRBV12-3/TRBV12-4|.|.|13
CASSLEGGTEQFF
TGTGCCAGCAGTTTAGAGGGGGGGACTGAGCAGTTCTTC
>TRBJ1-1|TRBV19|.|.|13
CASRGPRNTEAFF
TGTGCCAGTAGGGGGCCGCGGAACACTGAAGCTTTCTTT
>TRBJ2-5|TRBV4-1|TRBD2|few|15
CASSHPSGGGWTQYF
TGCGCCAGCAGCCACCCTAGCGGGGGAGGTTGGACCCAGTACTTC
>TRBJ2-2|TRBV11-1|TRBD2|.|15
CASSLAGGGTGELFF
TGTGCCAGCAGCCTAGCGGGAGGTGGCACCGGGGAGCTGTTTTTT
>TRBJ2-3|TRBV29-1|.|.|12
CSVVLIVDTQYF
TGCAGCGTTGTTCTAATCGTGGATACGCAGTATTTT
>TRBJ2-2|TRBV7-9|.|.|14
CASSLGQAPGELFF
TGTGCCAGCAGCTTAGGGCAGGCCCCCGGGGAGCTGTTTTTT
>TRBJ1-2|TRBV19|TRBD1|.|12
CASAGQGYGYTF
TGTGCCAGCGCCGGACAGGGGTATGGCTACACCTTC
>TRBJ2-7|TRBV28|TRBD2|.|18
CASSPDSGRASSSYEQYF
TGTGCCAGCAGTCCCGATAGCGGGAGGGCCTCGAGCTCCTACGAGCAGTACTTC
>TRBJ2-1|TRBV5-1|.|.|14
CASSPGFTYNEQFF
TGCGCCAGCAGCCCCGGGTTTACCTACAATGAGCAGTTCTTC
>TRBJ1-1|TRBV7-3|TRBD1|.|15
CASSPAGGMNTEAFF
TGTGCCAGCAGCCCAGCAGGGGGTATGAACACTGAAGCTTTCTTT
>TRBJ2-3|TRBV2|TRBD2|.|11
CASSPLAGKYF
TGTGCCAGCAGTCCTCTAGCGGGGAAGTATTTT
>TRBJ2-7|TRBV29-1|.|.|13
CSVELTASYEQYF
TGCAGCGTTGAACTGACAGCCAGCTACGAGCAGTACTTC
>TRBJ1-2|TRBV28|.|.|15
CASSSEGEGPYGYTF
TGTGCCAGCAGTTCCGAGGGGGAGGGGCCATATGGCTACACCTTC
>TRBJ2-1|TRBV27|TRBD2|.|16
CASRHPGLAGEVEQFF
TGTGCCAGCAGGCACCCGGGACTAGCGGGAGAAGTTGAGCAGTTCTTC
>TRBJ1-2|TRBV10-3|.|.|15
CAISGGGGTWDGYTF
TGTGCCATCAGTGGAGGCGGAGGGACGTGGGATGGCTACACCTTC
>TRBJ2-5|TRBV5-1|TRBD2|.|13
CASSRGGQETQYF
TGCGCCAGCAGCCGGGGGGGACAAGAGACCCAGTACTTC
>TRBJ1-6|TRBV5-4|.|.|15
CASSLAGVVNSPLHF
TGTGCCAGCAGCTTGGCAGGGGTGGTGAATTCACCCCTCCACTTT
>TRBJ1-1|TRBV4-3|.|.|15
CASSQDVGANTEAFF
TGCGCCAGCAGCCAAGATGTGGGGGCGAACACTGAAGCTTTCTTT
>TRBJ2-1|TRBV5-1|TRBD2|once|14
CASSLGTASGRLVF
TGCGCCAGCAGCTTGGGGACGGCTAGCGGGAGGTTGGTCTTC
>TRBJ2-7|TRBV11-1|.|.|15
CASSAHLRGLYEQYF
TGTGCCAGCAGCGCCCATTTGCGGGGACTTTACGAGCAGTACTTC
>TRBJ2-3|TRBV11-2|.|once|12
CASSPHTDTQYF
TGTGCCAGCAGCCCCCATACAGATACGCAGTATTTT
>TRBJ2-2|TRBV7-9|.|.|16
CASSLWGGRNTGELFF
TGTGCCAGCAGCTTATGGGGCGGACGCAACACCGGGGAGCTGTTTTTT
>TRBJ2-5|TRBV7-3|TRBD1|.|16
CASSPTGGGVQETQYF
TGTGCCAGCAGCCCAACAGGGGGTGGGGTCCAAGAGACCCAGTACTTC
>TRBJ2-3|TRBV28|TRBD1|.|13
CASRRQGSDTQYF
TGTGCCAGCAGGAGACAGGGCTCAGATACGCAGTATTTT
>TRBJ2-5|TRBV5-1|.|.|14
CASSLVAAQETQYF
TGCGCCAGCAGCTTGGTCGCAGCGCAAGAGACCCAGTACTTC
>TRBJ2-2|TRBV10-3|.|.|15
CAISDWALGTGELFF
TGTGCCATCAGTGATTGGGCCCTGGGCACCGGGGAGCTGTTTTTT
>TRBJ2-1|TRBV2|TRBD2|.|15
CASSPRGGSYNEQFF
TGTGCCAGCAGTCCTCGGGGGGGTTCCTACAATGAGCAGTTCTTC
>TRBJ1-5|TRBV19|.|.|15
CASSIGGGPSKPQHF
TGTGCCAGTAGTATAGGAGGAGGTCCATCGAAGCCCCAGCATTTT
>TRBJ1-1|TRBV6-2/TRBV6-3|TRBD1|.|15
CASSPGQGARTEAFF
TGTGCCAGCAGCCCGGGACAGGGGGCGAGAACTGAAGCTTTCTTT
>TRBJ2-5|TRBV6-5|.|.|13
CASGLDPQETQYF
TGTGCCAGCGGCCTAGACCCCCAAGAGACCCAGTACTTC
>TRBJ2-3|TRBV7-2|TRBD2|.|16
CASSTGLAASTDTQYF
TGTGCCAGCAGCACGGGACTAGCGGCTAGCACAGATACGCAGTATTTT
>TRBJ2-7|TRBV10-3|TRBD2|.|15
CAISELLAGGLQQYF
TGTGCCATCAGTGAGTTACTAGCGGGGGGGCTCCAGCAGTACTTC
>TRBJ1-1|TRBV18|.|.|12
CASSPSDTEAFF
TGTGCCAGCTCACCATCGGACACTGAAGCTTTCTTT
>TRBJ2-3|TRBV11-3|.|.|14
CASSPRTSTDTQYF
TGTGCCAGCAGCCCCCGGACTAGCACAGATACGCAGTATTTT
>TRBJ1-2|TRBV7-3|.|.|12
CASRSRAYGYTF
TGTGCCAGCAGGAGCAGGGCCTATGGCTACACCTTC
>TRBJ2-4|TRBV9|.|.|15
CASSPGDTDWDIQYF
TGTGCCAGCAGCCCCGGGGACACCGATTGGGACATTCAGTACTTC
>TRBJ2-7|TRBV5-1|TRBD1|.|15
CASSSIPEQGWEQYF
TGCGCCAGCAGCTCCATCCCCGAACAGGGGTGGGAGCAGTACTTC